A selection of T cell receptor beta chains follows, all from one sample in a study of blood T cell repertoires in COVID-19. Assay used: immunoSEQ multiplex PCR; TCRdb lists only in-frame clones, some missing. The sample records under 200,000 clones, approximately 80% being singletons. The specimen sequenced was PBMCs or T cells enriched from blood (not recorded which). The receptor set was obtained from a woman aged 55-75 years who had recovered from COVID-19. The conserved cysteine and the conserved F or W are not part of the CDR3 here. The order of the fields is D gene, V gene, J gene, CDR3 protein. A D gene is named only where the DNA matches it firmly.

TRBD1	TRBV7-9	TRBJ2-7	ASRETGVPYEQY
TRBD2	TRBV15	TRBJ2-1	ATSRDLSGGKF
-	TRBV4-1	TRBJ1-2	ASSQDSSGGRYGYT
-	TRBV11-2	TRBJ1-6	ASRVSYNSPLH
-	TRBV6-5	TRBJ1-2	ASSYGRGAFGYT
-	TRBV5-4	TRBJ1-4	ASSLGGLEANEKLF
TRBD1	TRBV6-5	TRBJ2-7	ASSWNRDSSNEQY
TRBD2	TRBV5-1	TRBJ2-5	ASSLVAGEETQY
TRBD1	TRBV18	TRBJ1-5	ASSSDRGKNQPQH
-	TRBV6-5	TRBJ2-3	ASSYLSQGTDTQY
-	TRBV27	TRBJ1-6	ASSHNLNSPLH
TRBD2	TRBV6-5	TRBJ2-1	ASSTGTSGDNEQF